This TCR beta chain was documented in a study of beta chain features in type 1 diabetes. Points from the study as a whole: Type 1 diabetes patients showed a moderate but significant shortening of TCRB CDR3s in all four CD4+ subsets.

Expressed TCRB transcripts were sequenced after all isolated RNA was converted to cDNA. Assay: immunoSEQ multiplex PCR; the TCRdb copy retains only in-frame clones and omits some. The repertoire includes around 250,000 clones, over 11% of them detected once, and 0.019% sits in the top ten. A word on this clone: Its antigen is unknown.

There are 14 residues in the CDR3. The junction had 9 bases not matched to a gene; V was cut back by 10 bases and J by 4 bases. Germline loops: CDR1 MNHNS, CDR2 SASEGT. The chain employs TRBV6-1 and TRBJ2-3; 9 bases match TRBD1. The TCR was taken from a man aged 25-45 years with type 1 diabetes. The material sequenced was naive CD4+ T cells from blood. Here the CDR3 reads CATGTGSIADTQYF. CDR3 nucleotide sequence: TGTGCCACCGGGACAGGGTCTATCGCAGATACGCAGTATTTT.